This TCR beta chain was obtained from a study of graft-versus-host responses after intestinal transplantation. Study-level information: Recipients underwent multivisceral, liver-intestinal, or isolated intestinal transplants.

General study findings and limits: Clonal ratios of graft-versus-host to host-versus-graft in allografts were high for patients exhibiting graft-donor T cell macrochimerism. After transplant, early declines in HvG clones were associated with peak levels of circulating GvH clones.

As regards this clone: Its antigen is undetermined.

The CDR3 loop spans 15 amino acids. The germline gives CDR1 MNHNY, CDR2 SVGAGI (reference sequence). Trimming cost V 3 bases and J 2 bases, with 10 bases left between them. Here immunoSEQ multiplex PCR was the method, and the copy in TCRdb shows in-frame clones only, minus some. The data show 20,000 to 25,000 clones, roughly 72% seen once. Graft material was processed, releasing intraepithelial and lamina propria lymphocytes. This receptor was identified in a human patient who received an intestinal transplant, so some T cells may come from the graft donor. The chain combines TRBV6-6 with TRBJ1-4; weak D call: TRBD1 (5 bases). The sequences come from ileum tissue, collected 12 days after intestinal transplant. The CDR3 nucleotides read TGTGCCAGCAGTTATAGGGGCTACACTAATGAAAAACTGTTTTTT. Translated: CASSYRGYTNEKLFF.